Following are 32 T cell receptor beta chains from one sample sequenced in a study of blood T cell repertoires in COVID-19. Libraries were prepared by immunoSEQ multiplex PCR; TCRdb keeps only in-frame clonotypes and omits some of them. The sample holds some 240,000 clones, 70% to 90% seen once. Sequenced sample: PBMCs or T cells enriched from blood (not recorded which). These receptors originate from a woman in her forties or fifties who had been exposed to COVID-19.

The V gene is TRBV7-2, the J gene TRBJ1-1; tentatively, D is TRBD1 (5 bases). Trimming removed 7 bases at V and 1 base at J, with 13 bases between. CDR1 SGHTA and CDR2 FQGNSA come from the germline V gene. CDR3 length equals 14 residues. This chain's CDR3 is CASITYGGNTEAFF. The CDR3 DNA sequence: TGTGCCAGCATCACTTACGGGGGGAACACTGAAGCTTTCTTT.

This chain connects TRBV5-6 to TRBJ1-6; D is undetermined. The germline V and J ends were trimmed by 7 bases and 9 bases, with 14 bases remaining between them. The CDR3 covers 13 residues. Germline V gene lookup returns CDR1 SGHDT and CDR2 YYEEEE. The DNA for the CDR3 is TGTGCCAGCGCCCCTCCCCGAGGTTCACCCCTCCACTTT. This sequence encodes CASAPPRGSPLHF.

This chain connects TRBV29-1 to TRBJ1-1, with D uncertain. The V gene lost 7 bases and the J gene lost 1 base, with 10 bases spanning the gap. The CDR3 length is 12 residues. Germline V CDR1 and CDR2: SQVTM, ANQGSEA. The chain's CDR3 is CSAVISNTEAFF. In DNA form, the CDR3 reads TGCAGCGCCGTAATCTCGAACACTGAAGCTTTCTTT.

The table lists this clone with many counts. The gene calls are TRBV18 and TRBJ1-5, with 7 bases identical to TRBD1. Germline V lookup: CDR1 KGHSH, CDR2 LQKENI. Trimming took 3 bases from V and 2 from J; bases not matched to a gene: 13. This CDR3 is built from 18 residues. CDR3 sequence: CASSPDRISRMGNQPQHF. The CDR3 DNA reads TGTGCCAGCTCACCGGACAGGATCAGTAGGATGGGCAATCAGCCCCAGCATTTT.

The chain uses TRBV27 and TRBJ2-1, with 8 bases aligning to TRBD1. CDR1 is MNHEY and CDR2 is SMNVEV in the germline V gene (reference sequence). This CDR3 spans 16 amino acids. V lost 2 bases and J lost 10; bases outside the gene matches: 13. CDR3 residues: CASSLGQGQVFLEQFF. CDR3 DNA: TGTGCCAGCAGTTTAGGACAGGGACAGGTTTTCTTGGAGCAGTTCTTC.

This chain links TRBV7-8 with TRBJ1-6; no definite D call. This CDR3 has 15 residues. The ends were cut back, 5 bases at V and 0 bases at J, with 8 bases in the middle. Looked up from germline, CDR1 is SGHVS and CDR2 is FQNEAQ. CDR3 nucleotides: TGTGCCAGCAGCCCTATTAGCTCCTATAATTCACCCCTCCACTTT. This sequence encodes CASSPISSYNSPLHF.

The chain is built from TRBV24-1 and TRBJ2-1; D not resolved. The CDR3 sequence is 13 residues long. Germline CDR1 reads KGHDR; CDR2 reads SFDVKD. The V and J ends lost 5 bases and 3 bases respectively, with 7 bases between them. CDR3 bases: TGTGCCACCAGTGCGAGAAGCTACAATGAGCAGTTCTTC. The encoded protein is CATSARSYNEQFF.

This chain joins TRBV11-2 and TRBJ1-1, with unresolved D. This CDR3 region has 13 residues. The V gene lost 3 bases and the J gene lost 1 base, with 6 bases spanning the gap. Germline lookup yields CDR1 SGHAT and CDR2 FQNNGV. In DNA form, the CDR3 reads TGTGCCAGCAGCTTTCCCGGGAACACTGAAGCTTTCTTT. This sequence encodes CASSFPGNTEAFF.

The chain joins TRBV6-1 to TRBJ1-2; D is unresolved. Germline V gene data show CDR1 as MNHNS and CDR2 as SASEGT. Between the trimmed V and J ends, which lost 1 base and 8 bases, there was a span of 14 bases. CDR3 size: 14 residues. In DNA, the CDR3 is TGTGCCAGCAGTGAAGTTATGAACAGAAGCGGCTACACCTTC. Translation: CASSEVMNRSGYTF.

The rearrangement uses TRBV5-1 and TRBJ2-1, with D possibly being TRBD2 (6 bases). The ends were cut back, 7 bases at V and 1 base at J, with 12 bases in the middle. CDR1 and CDR2 from the germline V gene are SGHRS and YFSETQ. There are 14 residues in the CDR3. This chain's CDR3 is CASSTGVSYNEQFF. As DNA, the CDR3 is TGCGCCAGCTCAACGGGAGTTTCCTACAATGAGCAGTTCTTC.

The CDR3 DNA is TGTGCCAGCAAGCAGCGTTACGAGCAGTACTTC. It codes for CASKQRYEQYF. This chain uses TRBV2 with TRBJ2-7; D not certain. Germline V CDR1 and CDR2: SNHLY, FYNNEI. Trimming took off 7 bases at V and 4 bases at J, with 8 bases between the two ends. This CDR3 contains 11 residues.

V gene TRBV2 combines with J gene TRBJ2-1, with D perhaps TRBD1 (6 bases). Germline-derived CDR1 and CDR2 are SNHLY and FYNNEI. There are 14 residues in the CDR3. V lost 4 bases to trimming and J lost 7 bases, with 14 bases between them. The CDR3: CASSGGPVSNEQFF. CDR3 nucleotide sequence: TGTGCCAGCAGTGGGGGGCCGGTGAGTAATGAGCAGTTCTTC.

This clone was picked up a small number of times. This chain joins TRBV10-3 and TRBJ1-5; 9 bases are shared with TRBD1. V trimming: 5 bases; J trimming: 5 bases; junction bases outside the gene matches: 4. Germline V CDR1 and CDR2: ENHRY, SYGVKD. The CDR3 totals 14 residues. The CDR3 protein is CAISSDRGDQPQHF. DNA of the CDR3: TGTGCCATCAGTTCGGACAGGGGTGATCAGCCCCAGCATTTT.

The J gene is TRBJ1-1, the V gene TRBV9; 8 bases line up with TRBD1. V trimming: 2 bases; J trimming: 0 bases; junction bases outside the gene matches: 0. CDR1 is SGDLS, CDR2 YYNGEE, per germline. The CDR3 runs to 14 residues. The CDR3 loop is CASSVGQVNTEAFF. Here the CDR3 DNA reads TGTGCCAGCAGCGTGGGACAGGTGAACACTGAAGCTTTCTTT.

The chain recombines TRBV19 with TRBJ1-2; possibly TRBD1 for D (6 bases). Trimming took off 5 bases at V and 4 bases at J, with 17 bases between the two ends. Germline lookup yields CDR1 LNHDA and CDR2 SQIVND (reference sequence). This CDR3 is 15 amino acids long. CDR3 sequence: CASSQGLGRGYGYTF. In DNA, the CDR3 is TGTGCCAGTAGTCAAGGCCTGGGCAGGGGCTATGGCTACACCTTC. Full variable domain (missing parts from reference TRBV19 and TRBJ1-2): DGGITQSPKYLFRKEGQNVTLSCEQNLNHDAMYWYRQDPGQGLRLIYYSQIVNDFQKGDIAEGYSVSREKKESFPLTVTSAQKNPTAFYLCASSQGLGRGYGYTFGSGTRLTVV.

The V and J genes are TRBV7-5 and TRBJ1-2; the D segment call TRBD1 is taken from the table without a DNA check. TRBV7-5 is designated a pseudogene. The CDR3 spans 12 residues. This CDR3 reads CARILQGGGYTF. In DNA form, the CDR3 reads TGTGCCAGAATCCTTCAGGGGGGTGGCTACACCTTC.

The genes are TRBV11-3 and TRBJ2-7, with D perhaps matching TRBD2 (7 bases). The V end was cut by 1 base, the J end by 5 bases, with 9 bases between. The germline V gene encodes CDR1 SGHNT and CDR2 YENEEA. The CDR3 covers 13 residues. The CDR3, as DNA: TGTGCCAGCAGCTTAGGCGGGGGCCACGAGCAGTACTTC. Its translation: CASSLGGGHEQYF.

The chain links TRBV7-2 to TRBJ1-1, with 10 bases matching TRBD1. V shed 5 bases and J 3 bases; nucleotides not matched to a gene: 12. The CDR3 length is 17 residues. Germline CDR1 is SGHTA and CDR2 is FQGNSA. The CDR3 nucleotides read TGTGCCAGCAGCCCGTGGGACAGGGGAGGGGTAGACACTGAAGCTTTCTTT. This codes for CASSPWDRGGVDTEAFF.

The chain has TRBV30 and TRBJ2-6; D is ambiguous. V dropped 7 bases and J dropped 1 base, with 8 bases sitting between them. Germline V CDR1 and CDR2: GTSNPN, SVGIG (reference sequence). The CDR3 contains 13 residues. Here the CDR3 reads CASTLSGANVLTF. As DNA, the CDR3 is TGTGCCTCTACTCTATCTGGGGCCAACGTCCTGACTTTC.

The chain has TRBV19 and TRBJ1-1; D is unclear. The germline V gene encodes CDR1 LNHDA and CDR2 SQIVND (reference sequence). The CDR3 is made up of 11 amino acids. V was cut by 4 bases and J by 5 bases, with 5 bases left in between. This CDR3 reads CASSTFTEAFF. Written as DNA, the CDR3 is TGTGCCAGTAGTACCTTTACTGAAGCTTTCTTT. Combining the CDR3 with reference TRBV19 and TRBJ1-1 gives the whole variable domain DGGITQSPKYLFRKEGQNVTLSCEQNLNHDAMYWYRQDPGQGLRLIYYSQIVNDFQKGDIAEGYSVSREKKESFPLTVTSAQKNPTAFYLCASSTFTEAFFGQGTRLTVV.

The J gene is TRBJ2-3, the V gene TRBV19; 12 bases match TRBD2. Germline CDR1 and CDR2: LNHDA and SQIVND (reference sequence). Trimming at V came to 9 bases and at J to 0 bases, leaving 7 bases not matched to a gene. The CDR3 length is 16 residues. The CDR3 nucleotides read TGTGCCAGCGCCCGACTAGCGGGGGCTAGCACAGATACGCAGTATTTT. Its protein product is CASARLAGASTDTQYF. Based on the CDR3 plus reference TRBV19 and TRBJ2-3, the full variable domain is DGGITQSPKYLFRKEGQNVTLSCEQNLNHDAMYWYRQDPGQGLRLIYYSQIVNDFQKGDIAEGYSVSREKKESFPLTVTSAQKNPTAFYLCASARLAGASTDTQYFGPGTRLTVL.

The chain joins TRBV12-3 or TRBV12-4 to TRBJ1-1; D is undetermined. The V and J ends lost 5 bases and 7 bases respectively, with 8 bases between them. There are 11 residues in the CDR3. CDR3 DNA: TGTGCCAGCAGTCGACTGGGTGAAGCTTTCTTT. Its protein product is CASSRLGEAFF.

This sequence joins TRBV20-1 and TRBJ1-1, with a possible D match to TRBD1 (6 bases). The CDR3 is 12 residues long. With 3 bases removed from V and 11 bases from J, the gap between germline ends came to 16 bases. CDR1 and CDR2 (germline): DFQATT, SNEGSKA (reference sequence). Here the CDR3 reads CSASTQGLWAFF. The CDR3 bases are TGCAGTGCTAGTACACAGGGTTTGTGGGCTTTCTTT.

The chain couples TRBV20-1 to TRBJ1-1, with no clear D. V was trimmed by 3 bases and J by 1 base, leaving 15 bases between them. This CDR3 comprises 15 residues. CDR1 is DFQATT, CDR2 SNEGSKA, per germline (reference sequence). DNA of the CDR3: TGCAGTGCTAGTAGTTTCCGGGATGAGAACACTGAAGCTTTCTTT. Amino acid sequence: CSASSFRDENTEAFF.

The V call is TRBV18, the J call TRBJ1-1, with D maybe TRBD1 (6 bases). The CDR3 is made up of 16 amino acids. Trimming shortened V by 3 bases and J by 3 bases, and 17 bases separated the two germline ends. Germline V gene data show CDR1 as KGHSH and CDR2 as LQKENI. CDR3 region: CASSPGQGPYYTEAFF. CDR3 sequence (DNA): TGTGCCAGCTCACCGGGGCAGGGGCCCTACTACACTGAAGCTTTCTTT.

A note on this clone: Other nucleotide sequences in the sample specify the same CDR3. The rearrangement joins TRBV27 to TRBJ1-1; D is unresolved. The germline V gene encodes CDR1 MNHEY and CDR2 SMNVEV (reference sequence). The CDR3 is 11 residues long. V gave up 6 bases and J gave up 8 bases, with 10 bases separating them. CDR3 in DNA: TGTGCCAGCAGCCTAGGTGGAGAAGCTTTCTTT. It specifies CASSLGGEAFF.

This CDR3 reads CAIRGRGEAFF. The CDR3 DNA reads TGTGCCATCAGGGGGAGGGGTGAAGCTTTCTTT. V and J are TRBV10-3 and TRBJ1-1; TRBD1 is a possible D gene (5 bases). This CDR3 comprises 11 residues. Trimming stripped 6 bases from V and 7 bases from J, with 9 bases between. Germline V gene lookup returns CDR1 ENHRY and CDR2 SYGVKD.

This chain connects TRBV28 to TRBJ1-6, with unresolved D. The germline V gene has CDR1 MDHEN and CDR2 SYDVKM. Between the trimmed V and J ends, which lost 10 bases and 7 bases, there was a span of 17 bases. CDR3 length: 14 amino acids. CDR3 protein: CATFSPSRNSPLHF. The CDR3 DNA is TGTGCCACCTTTTCCCCGTCGCGGAATTCACCCCTCCACTTT.

This chain connects TRBV15 to TRBJ1-5, with 8 bases matching TRBD1. V was clipped by 0 bases and J by 5 bases; unmatched bases: 9. The V gene's germline CDR1 is LNHNV and CDR2 YYDKDF (reference sequence). This CDR3 contains 17 residues. Here the CDR3 reads CATSREFPGQAHQPQHF. CDR3 coding DNA: TGTGCCACCAGCAGAGAATTCCCGGGACAGGCTCATCAGCCCCAGCATTTT.

The V gene is TRBV19, the J gene TRBJ2-3, with a tentative D call TRBD2 (5 bases). The CDR3 has 14 amino acids. With 2 bases removed from V and 5 bases from J, the gap between germline ends came to 11 bases. CDR1 and CDR2 (germline): LNHDA, SQIVND (reference sequence). The CDR3: CASSIQLAEDTQYF. As DNA, the CDR3 is TGTGCCAGTAGTATACAGCTAGCAGAAGATACGCAGTATTTT. The full variable domain, with the rest looked up from reference TRBV19 and TRBJ2-3, is DGGITQSPKYLFRKEGQNVTLSCEQNLNHDAMYWYRQDPGQGLRLIYYSQIVNDFQKGDIAEGYSVSREKKESFPLTVTSAQKNPTAFYLCASSIQLAEDTQYFGPGTRLTVL.

DNA for the CDR3: TGTGCCAGTAACTTCAGGGGCCACTCTGGAAACACCATATATTTT. Translating gives CASNFRGHSGNTIYF. The V and J genes are TRBV19 and TRBJ1-3; possible D gene TRBD1, 6 bases. CDR1 and CDR2 (germline): LNHDA, SQIVND (reference sequence). The V end lost 7 bases, the J end lost 0 bases, and 13 bases lay between the germline ends. The length of the CDR3 is 15 residues.

This rearrangement joins TRBV4-1 to TRBJ1-2; a weak D match, TRBD1 (5 bases). The germline CDR1 and CDR2 sequences are MGHRA and YSYEKL. This CDR3 spans 15 amino acids. V shed 0 bases and J shed 3 bases, with 11 bases lying between them. CDR3 sequence reads: CASSQEGAADYGYTF. The CDR3 DNA follows: TGCGCCAGCAGCCAAGAAGGGGCCGCGGACTATGGCTACACCTTC.